These 22 T cell receptor beta chains were sequenced from one sample in a study of shared clonotypes between healthy human individuals. Sequenced by immunoSEQ multiplex PCR; TCRdb stores in-frame clones only, minus some. The sample shows approximately 940,000 clones, 60% to 85% of them seen only once. The specimen sequenced was memory CD4+ T cells sorted from blood. Subset specified: CD45RA-negative fraction. The receptor source for this set is a man aged 18 to 29 in good health.

J is TRBJ1-4 and V is TRBV5-4, with TRBD1 matching 8 bases. V was clipped by 4 bases and J by 3 bases; unmatched bases: 5. The CDR3 has 15 amino acids. Germline CDR1 SGHNT, CDR2 YYREEE (reference sequence). This CDR3 is CASSTDRGPNEKLFF. The DNA of the CDR3 is TGTGCCAGCAGCACTGACAGGGGACCTAATGAAAAACTGTTTTTT.

This clone showed up just a few times. The genes are TRBV6-5 and TRBJ1-2, with TRBD1 matching over 7 bases. This CDR3 has 15 residues. After removal of 6 bases from V and 4 bases from J, the junction contained 11 bases not matched to a gene. CDR1 and CDR2 from the germline V gene are MNHEY and SVGAGI. The CDR3 coding sequence is TGTGCCAGCAGACCGAGACAGGGTTGGAGCTATGGCTACACCTTC. Residues: CASRPRQGWSYGYTF.

This chain uses TRBV4-3 with TRBJ1-2; D gene ambiguous. Germline V gene data show CDR1 as LGHNA and CDR2 as YSLEER. The CDR3 runs 14 residues. The V end was cut by 0 bases, the J end by 8 bases, with 13 bases between. CDR3 nucleotide sequence: TGCGCCAGCAGCCAAGAAGGTGGATATCGCGGCTACACCTTC. Protein: CASSQEGGYRGYTF.

Written as DNA, the CDR3 is TGTGCCAGTAGTATGGGGCTAGCGGGAGGAAGGGATACGCAGTATTTT. Amino acids: CASSMGLAGGRDTQYF. The chain uses TRBV19 and TRBJ2-3; 11 bases map to TRBD2. Germline V gives CDR1 LNHDA, CDR2 SQIVND (reference sequence). CDR3 length equals 16 residues. V trimming: 3 bases; J trimming: 6 bases; junction bases outside the gene matches: 8.

The chain has TRBV30 and TRBJ2-2; D is ambiguous. The CDR3 length is 13 residues. The germline V gene encodes CDR1 GTSNPN and CDR2 SVGIG (reference sequence). Trimming removed 3 bases at V and 2 bases at J, with 7 bases between. The chain's CDR3 is CAWRRENTGELFF. Written as DNA, the CDR3 is TGTGCCTGGAGAAGAGAAAACACCGGGGAGCTGTTTTTT.

V and J are TRBV10-2 and TRBJ1-3; 11 nucleotides line up with TRBD1. J gave up 4 bases and V 8 bases, and 7 bases lay outside the gene matches. The CDR3 sequence is 15 residues long. Germline V lookup: CDR1 WSHSY, CDR2 SAAADI. CDR3 DNA sequence: TGCGCCAGCCGGACAGGGGGCGCAACGGGAAACACCATATATTTT. Translating gives CASRTGGATGNTIYF.

This rearrangement joins TRBV19 to TRBJ2-7; TRBD2 matches 7 bases. This CDR3 is built from 14 residues. Germline V lookup: CDR1 LNHDA, CDR2 SQIVND (reference sequence). The V and J ends lost 6 bases and 6 bases, in that order; junction bases with no gene match: 11. CDR3 in DNA: TGTGCCAGTAGCGAAAAGGGGAGGGTGGGCGAGCAGTACTTC. This translates into CASSEKGRVGEQYF.

The chain employs TRBV6-5 and TRBJ1-3; 9 bases agree with TRBD1. Germline trimming cut 4 bases from V and 6 bases from J; bases unmatched to any gene: 4. CDR1 MNHEY and CDR2 SVGAGI come from the germline V gene. The CDR3 is 14 residues long. The CDR3 DNA sequence: TGTGCCAGCAGTTCCACAGGGGGCCTAAACACCATATATTTT. It is translated as CASSSTGGLNTIYF.

The V gene is TRBV10-3, the J gene TRBJ1-4; 9 bases map to TRBD1. Trimming removed 3 bases from V and 6 bases from J; junction bases left unmatched: 5. Per germline, CDR1 ENHRY and CDR2 SYGVKD. This CDR3 region has 15 residues. The CDR3, as DNA: TGTGCCATCAGTGAACGGGGACAGGGTGATGAAAAACTGTTTTTT. This encodes CAISERGQGDEKLFF.

This rearrangement joins TRBV5-4 to TRBJ2-2, with 8 bases aligning to TRBD2. This CDR3 comprises 16 residues. In germline, CDR1 is SGHNT, CDR2 YYREEE (reference sequence). V lost 4 bases, J lost 1 base, and 6 bases stayed unmatched. CDR3 bases: TGTGCCAGCAGCCCCCACAGCGGGGGGAACACCGGGGAGCTGTTTTTT. As protein: CASSPHSGGNTGELFF. Full variable domain (remainder filled in from reference TRBV5-4 and TRBJ2-2): ETGVTQSPTHLIKTRGQQVTLRCSSQSGHNTVSWYQQALGQGPQFIFQYYREEENGRGNFPPRFSGLQFPNYSSELNVNALELDDSALYLCASSPHSGGNTGELFFGEGSRLTVL.

This clone has a handful of counts. The CDR3 nucleotides read TGCGCCAGCACGTCCGGGACCAACTACAATGAGCAGTTCTTC. Translation gives CASTSGTNYNEQFF. The chain is built from TRBV5-1 and TRBJ2-1, with D possibly being TRBD1 or TRBD2 (5 bases each). This CDR3 comprises 14 residues. V was cut by 6 bases and J by 3 bases, with 13 bases left in between. In germline, CDR1 is SGHRS, CDR2 YFSETQ.

This chain joins TRBV5-1 and TRBJ1-5; D gene uncertain. V gave up 0 bases and J gave up 5 bases, with 9 bases separating them. Germline CDR1 SGHRS, CDR2 YFSETQ. The CDR3 is made up of 14 amino acids. CDR3: CASSLGTHDQPQHF. The CDR3 DNA follows: TGCGCCAGCAGCTTGGGTACTCATGATCAGCCCCAGCATTTT.

Only a few counts were recorded for this clone. The chain recombines TRBV13 with TRBJ2-2; D is possibly TRBD2 (5 bases). Germline CDR1 and CDR2: PRHDT and FYEKMQ (reference sequence). Trimming removed 5 bases from V and 1 base from J, with 11 bases in between. This CDR3 region has 15 residues. The CDR3 region is CASSISGRNTGELFF. In DNA, the CDR3 is TGTGCCAGCAGCATCAGCGGTAGGAACACCGGGGAGCTGTTTTTT.

The V call is TRBV28, the J call TRBJ1-4, with a weak D call TRBD1 (5 bases). This CDR3 is 14 amino acids long. Germline CDR1 reads MDHEN; CDR2 reads SYDVKM. V lost 11 bases to trimming and J lost 6 bases, with 19 bases between them. This CDR3 reads CACKAGGDYEKLFF. CDR3 DNA: TGTGCCTGCAAGGCGGGGGGGGATTATGAAAAACTGTTTTTT.

A word on this clone: This CDR3 is also generated by other DNA sequences in the sample. The gene calls are TRBV19 and TRBJ2-7; 12 bases agree with TRBD1. The CDR3 runs 15 residues. The J segment lost 4 bases and the V segment lost 1 base, leaving 2 bases of the junction unmatched. Germline loops: CDR1 LNHDA, CDR2 SQIVND (reference sequence). The CDR3 nucleotides read TGTGCCAGTAGTATAGGGGGACAGGGGGCGTACGAGCAGTACTTC. It translates to CASSIGGQGAYEQYF.

This chain joins TRBV5-4 and TRBJ1-3, with TRBD1 identical over 10 bases. The V gene end was trimmed by 4 bases and the J gene end by 0 bases; junction bases not matched to a gene: 7. The CDR3 loop spans 17 amino acids. CDR1 is SGHNT and CDR2 is YYREEE in the germline V gene (reference sequence). CDR3 nucleotides: TGTGCCAGCAGCCGCCGGACAGGGGGACCCTCTGGAAACACCATATATTTT. This encodes CASSRRTGGPSGNTIYF. The full variable domain, with the rest looked up from reference TRBV5-4 and TRBJ1-3, is ETGVTQSPTHLIKTRGQQVTLRCSSQSGHNTVSWYQQALGQGPQFIFQYYREEENGRGNFPPRFSGLQFPNYSSELNVNALELDDSALYLCASSRRTGGPSGNTIYFGEGSWLTVV.

The sample holds a few counts of this clone. V usage is TRBV12-5 and J usage is TRBJ1-5; D unclear. The CDR3 length is 15 residues. V was shortened by 4 bases and J by 0 bases, with 10 bases between the two germline ends. CDR1 and CDR2 from the germline V gene are LGHNT and FRNRAP. The CDR3, as DNA: TGTGCTAGTGGTTCCGGGGATTATAGCAATCAGCCCCAGCATTTT. Translating it yields CASGSGDYSNQPQHF.

This clone appeared a few times. V usage is TRBV6-1 and J usage is TRBJ1-1, with D perhaps matching TRBD1 (5 bases). Between the trimmed V and J ends, which lost 6 bases and 3 bases, there was a span of 14 bases. The CDR3 totals 14 residues. CDR1 is MNHNS and CDR2 is SASEGT in the germline V gene. CDR3 coding DNA: TGTGCCAGCAGGGGACCCGGACGGGACACTGAAGCTTTCTTT. This codes for CASRGPGRDTEAFF.

The chain combines TRBV4-1 with TRBJ2-7, with 12 bases fitting TRBD1. J was trimmed by 7 bases and V by 1 base; bases with no gene match: 8. This CDR3 comprises 16 residues. Germline V lookup: CDR1 MGHRA, CDR2 YSYEKL. CDR3 in amino acids: CASSQGDGTGGGEQYF. The CDR3 DNA reads as TGCGCCAGCAGCCAAGGGGACGGGACAGGGGGCGGTGAGCAGTACTTC.

This clone was detected only a few times. This chain links TRBV5-1 with TRBJ1-3; 10 positions agree with TRBD1. Losses at the gene ends were 9 bases for V and 0 bases for J; bases not matched to a gene: 9. Germline CDR1 is SGHRS and CDR2 is YFSETQ. This CDR3 is 16 amino acids long. CDR3 in DNA: TGCGCCACCAGGCCGGGACAGGGGTACTCTGGAAACACCATATATTTT. Translation: CATRPGQGYSGNTIYF.

The CDR3 protein is CSVEVGLYGYTF. Written as DNA, the CDR3 is TGCAGCGTTGAGGTGGGACTGTATGGCTACACCTTC. V gene TRBV29-1 combines with J gene TRBJ1-2, with D perhaps matching TRBD1 (5 bases). This CDR3 is 12 amino acids long. Germline V gene lookup returns CDR1 SQVTM and CDR2 ANQGSEA. V was cut by 3 bases and J by 5 bases, with 10 bases left in between.

The CDR3 is CASSLNNAGGKPYEQYF. In nucleotides, the CDR3 is TGCGCCAGCAGCTTGAACAACGCGGGAGGGAAGCCCTACGAGCAGTACTTC. The chain links TRBV5-1 to TRBJ2-7, with TRBD2 identical over 9 bases. The CDR3 runs to 17 residues. The trim removed 1 base at V and 2 bases at J, leaving 10 bases unmatched. The germline gives CDR1 SGHRS, CDR2 YFSETQ.